The clone carrying this TCR beta chain qualifies as medium-sized. Its antigen is unknown. Data came from immunoSEQ multiplex PCR; TCRdb stores just in-frame clones and leaves some out. The sample consists of roughly 41,000 clones, roughly nine tenths of them appearing once. This sample stems from a study of OX40 agonist ivuxolimab in advanced cancers. Overall study results and limits: Low normalized clonal expansion also occurred in some nonresponding patients. Expanded peripheral T cells had an undetermined antigen specificity.

This CDR3 region has 14 residues. The germline V gene has CDR1 MRHNA and CDR2 SNTAGT. J lost 6 bases, V lost 2 bases, and 0 bases had no gene match. This TCR derives from an adult with an advanced solid tumor such as melanoma, head and neck, liver or kidney cancer. Sequenced material: CD4+ or CD8+ T cells sorted from blood, taken in a trial of the OX40 agonist ivuxolimab. The chain recombines TRBV6-4 with TRBJ2-1; the match to TRBD1 covers 11 bases. The CDR3 DNA is TGTGCCAGCAGTGACGGGACAGGGGGCAATGAGCAGTTCTTC. Encoded protein: CASSDGTGGNEQFF.